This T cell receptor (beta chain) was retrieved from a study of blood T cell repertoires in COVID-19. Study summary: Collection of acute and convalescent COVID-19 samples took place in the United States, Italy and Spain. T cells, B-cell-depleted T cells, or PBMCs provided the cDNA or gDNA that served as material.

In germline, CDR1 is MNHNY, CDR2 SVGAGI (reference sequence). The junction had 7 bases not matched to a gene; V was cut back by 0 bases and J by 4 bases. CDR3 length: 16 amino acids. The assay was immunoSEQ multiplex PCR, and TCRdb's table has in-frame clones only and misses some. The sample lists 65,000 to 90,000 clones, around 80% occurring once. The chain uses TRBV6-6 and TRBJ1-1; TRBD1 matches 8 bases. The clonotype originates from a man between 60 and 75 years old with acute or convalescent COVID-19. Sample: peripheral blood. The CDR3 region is CASSYSTGEMGTEAFF. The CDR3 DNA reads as TGTGCCAGCAGTTACTCGACAGGGGAGATGGGCACTGAAGCTTTCTTT.